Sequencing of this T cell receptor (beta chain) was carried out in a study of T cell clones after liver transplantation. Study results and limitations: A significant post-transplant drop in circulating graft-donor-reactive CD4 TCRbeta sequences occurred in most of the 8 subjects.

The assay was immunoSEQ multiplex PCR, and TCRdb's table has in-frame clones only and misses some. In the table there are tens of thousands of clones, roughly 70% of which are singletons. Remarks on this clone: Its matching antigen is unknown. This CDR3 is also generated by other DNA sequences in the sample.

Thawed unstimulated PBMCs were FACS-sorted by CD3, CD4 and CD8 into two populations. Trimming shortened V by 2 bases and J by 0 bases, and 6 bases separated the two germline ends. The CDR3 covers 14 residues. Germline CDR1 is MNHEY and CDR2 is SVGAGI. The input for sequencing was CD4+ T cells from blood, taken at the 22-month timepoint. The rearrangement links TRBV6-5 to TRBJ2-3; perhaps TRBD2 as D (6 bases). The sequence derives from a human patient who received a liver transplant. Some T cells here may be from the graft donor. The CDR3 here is CASSYGGSTDTQYF. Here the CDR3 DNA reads TGTGCCAGCAGTTACGGGGGGAGCACAGATACGCAGTATTTT.